This entry lists 7 T cell receptor beta chains sequenced from one sample in a study of T cell responses to AZD1222 COVID-19 vaccine. Sequenced by immunoSEQ multiplex PCR; TCRdb stores in-frame clones only, minus some. Among approximately 160,000 clones listed, roughly 88% were seen once. This specimen was peripheral blood, taken on day 0 of MenACWY control vaccination. The source of these receptors is an adult in good health.

The chain uses TRBV11-2 and TRBJ1-2, with D tentatively TRBD1 (5 bases). The CDR3 extends over 12 amino acids. Germline V gene lookup returns CDR1 SGHAT and CDR2 FQNNGV. Trimming pared 8 bases from V and 1 base from J, leaving 8 bases between. The CDR3 DNA reads TGTGCCAGCGAAGGGGTTAACTATGGCTACACCTTC. Amino acids: CASEGVNYGYTF. Supplemented by reference TRBV11-2 and TRBJ1-2, the full variable domain reads EAGVAQSPRYKIIEKRQSVAFWCNPISGHATLYWYQQILGQGPKLLIQFQNNGVVDDSQLPKDRFSAERLKGVDSTLKIQPAKLEDSAVYLCASEGVNYGYTFGSGTRLTVV.

This clone appeared a few times. The chain combines TRBV7-6 with TRBJ2-5; 8 bases agree with TRBD1. Unmatched junction bases numbered 8, after V lost 4 bases and J lost 7 bases. Germline CDR1 is SGHVS and CDR2 is FNYEAQ. The CDR3 totals 14 residues. CDR3 DNA sequence: TGTGCCAGCAGCTCCCCCACAGGGGGTAGGACCCAGTACTTC. This gives the protein CASSSPTGGRTQYF.

DNA for the CDR3: TGTGCCATCAGTGAGGCAGGGGATACTGAAGCTTTCTTT. This gives the protein CAISEAGDTEAFF. The chain is built from TRBV10-3 and TRBJ1-1, with D maybe TRBD1 (6 bases). Germline CDR1 reads ENHRY; CDR2 reads SYGVKD. This CDR3 contains 13 residues. With 2 bases removed from V and 5 bases from J, the gap between germline ends came to 9 bases.

The genes are TRBV7-9 and TRBJ2-1; 12 positions match TRBD1. The CDR3 is 19 residues long. Germline V CDR1 and CDR2: SEHNR, FQNEAQ (reference sequence). V lost 4 bases and J lost 5; bases outside the gene matches: 15. CDR3 sequence reads: CASSSRDRGRSGNHNEQFF. CDR3 in DNA: TGTGCCAGCAGCTCCCGGGACAGGGGGCGTTCGGGTAACCACAATGAGCAGTTCTTC. Drawing the rest from reference TRBV7-9 and TRBJ2-1, the complete variable domain is DTGVSQNPRHKITKRGQNVTFRCDPISEHNRLYWYRQTLGQGPEFLTYFQNEAQLEKSRLLSDRFSAERPKGSFSTLEIQRTEQGDSAMYLCASSSRDRGRSGNHNEQFFGPGTRLTVL.

The V gene is TRBV4-1, the J gene TRBJ1-6, with 10 bases lining up with TRBD1. After removal of 2 bases from V and 9 bases from J, the junction contained 7 bases not matched to a gene. The CDR3 extends over 16 amino acids. Per the germline V gene, CDR1 is MGHRA and CDR2 is YSYEKL. For the CDR3, the DNA is TGCGCCAGCAGCCAACGGCCGGGACAGGGGATTTCACCCCTCCACTTT. Its translation is CASSQRPGQGISPLHF.

This clone is a singleton in its sample. DNA of the CDR3: TGTGCCAGCAGTTTATCCGGTTCGACGAGGGAGCAGTACTTC. Its translation is CASSLSGSTREQYF. The chain links TRBV28 to TRBJ2-7; no definite D call. Germline assignment: CDR1 MDHEN and CDR2 SYDVKM. V was pared by 1 base and J by 7 bases, with 14 bases between. The CDR3 length is 14 residues.

The chain has TRBV27 and TRBJ2-1; 8 nucleotides line up with TRBD1. Losses at the gene ends were 7 bases for V and 7 bases for J; bases not matched to a gene: 6. The germline gives CDR1 MNHEY, CDR2 SMNVEV (reference sequence). The CDR3 consists of 13 residues. The CDR3: CASIRQGANEQFF. DNA for the CDR3: TGTGCCAGCATCCGCCAGGGGGCGAATGAGCAGTTCTTC.